The 29 T cell receptor beta chains below were found in one sample sequenced in a study of cytomegalovirus exposure and HLA in healthy donors. This PCR relied on a set of 60 Vbeta primers and 13 Jbeta primers. Repertoires were generated with immunoSEQ multiplex PCR, while TCRdb's copy carries only in-frame clones and drops some. The table has about 67,000 clones, approximately 71% seen once; the top ten hold roughly 7.7%. Sequencing was performed on PBMCs. These receptors came from a man in his 60s in good health and CMV-seropositive.

The chain combines TRBV6-5 with TRBJ2-7; a weak D match, TRBD1 (5 bases). The V end was cut by 6 bases, the J end by 6 bases, with 18 bases between. Germline values: CDR1 MNHEY, CDR2 SVGAGI. The CDR3 length is 14 residues. In DNA form, the CDR3 reads TGTGCCAGCAGATTAGGACAAAGATCCACCGAGCAGTACTTC. It specifies CASRLGQRSTEQYF.

The rearrangement uses TRBV5-4 and TRBJ2-1; D is unclear. Trimming pared 1 base from V and 5 bases from J, leaving 10 bases between. The CDR3 consists of 14 residues. CDR1 is SGHNT, CDR2 YYREEE, per germline (reference sequence). The CDR3 reads CASSLYGLDNEQFF. CDR3 DNA: TGTGCCAGCAGCTTGTACGGGTTAGACAATGAGCAGTTCTTC.

The rearrangement joins TRBV29-1 to TRBJ1-1; D is perhaps TRBD1 (5 bases). Trimming removed 7 bases from V and 4 bases from J, with 22 bases in between. Per the germline V gene, CDR1 is SQVTM and CDR2 is ANQGSEA. The CDR3 is made up of 15 amino acids. The CDR3 region is CSAGSPGGSITEAFF. The DNA of the CDR3 is TGCAGCGCAGGTTCCCCCGGGGGGAGTATCACTGAAGCTTTCTTT.

This chain joins TRBV6-1 and TRBJ2-5; TRBD1 is a possible D gene (6 bases). Germline V gene data show CDR1 as MNHNS and CDR2 as SASEGT. The CDR3 consists of 15 residues. Trimming took 6 bases from V and 0 from J, leaving 14 bases between them. The CDR3 is CASRRGTGYQETQYF. CDR3 in DNA: TGTGCCAGCAGGAGGGGAACAGGGTACCAAGAGACCCAGTACTTC.

The V gene is TRBV5-1, the J gene TRBJ2-7; 12 bases fit TRBD2. Looked up from germline, CDR1 is SGHRS and CDR2 is YFSETQ. The CDR3 consists of 15 residues. Trimming removed 4 bases from V and 2 bases from J; junction bases left unmatched: 4. CDR3 in amino acids: CASSTGLAGPYEQYF. The CDR3 nucleotides are TGCGCCAGCAGCACAGGACTAGCGGGGCCCTACGAGCAGTACTTC.

This clone was observed once. This chain connects TRBV9 to TRBJ2-2; D is perhaps TRBD1 (5 bases). This CDR3 comprises 14 residues. In germline, CDR1 is SGDLS, CDR2 YYNGEE. V dropped 3 bases and J dropped 0 bases, with 6 bases sitting between them. The CDR3 DNA follows: TGTGCCAGCAGCGACAGGTCGAACACCGGGGAGCTGTTTTTT. The encoded protein is CASSDRSNTGELFF.

The V and J genes are TRBV19 and TRBJ2-2, with 8 bases fitting TRBD2. The CDR3 length is 16 residues. CDR1 and CDR2 (germline): LNHDA, SQIVND (reference sequence). J gave up 4 bases and V 3 bases, and 7 bases lay outside the gene matches. The DNA for the CDR3 is TGTGCCAGTAGTATCGGACTAGCCCAACGCACCGGGGAGCTGTTTTTT. Its translation is CASSIGLAQRTGELFF.

A remark on this clone: An end of the junction does not agree with germline; a read error may underlie this. The chain combines TRBV7-9 with TRBJ2-7, with 8 bases fitting TRBD1. This CDR3 has 13 amino acids. Germline CDR1 reads SEHNR; CDR2 reads FQNEAQ (reference sequence). The CDR3: CSSSGQGSYEQYF. Here the CDR3 DNA reads TGTTCCAGCAGCGGACAGGGATCCTACGAGCAGTACTTC.

The rearrangement links TRBV11-3 to TRBJ2-1; TRBD1 is a possible D gene (5 bases). The length of the CDR3 is 13 residues. Trimming left V 2 bases short and J 6 bases short, with 8 bases between. Germline V gene lookup returns CDR1 SGHNT and CDR2 YENEEA. CDR3 bases: TGTGCCAGCAGCTTATCGACAGTCAATGAGCAGTTCTTC. This gives the protein CASSLSTVNEQFF.

The gene calls are TRBV18 and TRBJ1-3; unclear D gene. The CDR3 runs 16 residues. Germline V gives CDR1 KGHSH, CDR2 LQKENI. V lost 0 bases to trimming and J lost 0 bases, with 9 bases between them. The CDR3 region is CASSPPGVVSGNTIYF. The CDR3 DNA is TGTGCCAGCTCACCACCCGGGGTCGTCTCTGGAAACACCATATATTTT.

The V call is TRBV7-6, the J call TRBJ1-2; D is unclear. The V end lost 1 base, the J end lost 0 bases, and 9 bases lay between the germline ends. Looked up from germline, CDR1 is SGHVS and CDR2 is FNYEAQ. CDR3 length: 15 residues. CDR3 DNA: TGTGCCAGCAGCTTAGACCCAAGAGCTAACTATGGCTACACCTTC. The encoded protein is CASSLDPRANYGYTF.

The chain is built from TRBV5-1 and TRBJ1-6; 7 bases are shared with TRBD1. CDR3 length: 14 residues. With 0 bases clipped from V and 9 bases from J, the junction kept 3 bases outside the gene matches. In germline, CDR1 is SGHRS, CDR2 YFSETQ. The CDR3 region is CASSLAAGGSPLHF. In DNA, the CDR3 is TGCGCCAGCAGCTTGGCGGCAGGGGGTTCACCCCTCCACTTT.

The genes are TRBV10-2 and TRBJ2-3; a weak D match, TRBD2 (5 bases). V was shortened by 5 bases and J by 1 base, with 13 bases between the two germline ends. There are 15 residues in the CDR3. Germline V gene data show CDR1 as WSHSY and CDR2 as SAAADI. The CDR3 sequence: CASSRTRPGTDTQYF. The CDR3 DNA reads as TGCGCCAGCAGTCGGACTCGCCCGGGCACAGATACGCAGTATTTT.

The chain is built from TRBV6-1 and TRBJ1-2; D is unclear. Germline values: CDR1 MNHNS, CDR2 SASEGT. CDR3 length equals 15 residues. The V end was cut by 6 bases, the J end by 4 bases, with 18 bases between. The DNA of the CDR3 is TGTGCCAGCAGCCCCGAGGCCGGGATCGGCTATGGCTACACCTTC. This sequence encodes CASSPEAGIGYGYTF.

The CDR3 here is CASSSLQNMNTEAFF. CDR3 sequence (DNA): TGTGCCAGCAGCTCATTACAAAATATGAACACTGAAGCTTTCTTT. The rearrangement joins TRBV7-8 to TRBJ1-1; D gene ambiguous. Germline values: CDR1 SGHVS, CDR2 FQNEAQ. This CDR3 has 15 amino acids. Trimming stripped 4 bases from V and 0 bases from J, with 12 bases between.

This clone was observed once. The chain employs TRBV7-9 and TRBJ1-3; 7 bases map to TRBD1. The CDR3 consists of 16 residues. V lost 6 bases, J lost 0 bases, and 8 bases stayed unmatched. Germline CDR1 and CDR2: SEHNR and FQNEAQ (reference sequence). The CDR3 DNA follows: TGTGCCAGCAGTTTAAACCGGGACAGCTCTGGAAACACCATATATTTT. Protein sequence: CASSLNRDSSGNTIYF.

As to this clone: The same CDR3 is also encoded by other DNA sequences in this sample. V is TRBV5-6 and J is TRBJ1-5; 8 nucleotides agree with TRBD1. Trimming at V came to 4 bases and at J to 2 bases, leaving 11 bases not matched to a gene. CDR1 and CDR2 from the germline V gene are SGHDT and YYEEEE. The CDR3 extends over 17 amino acids. The CDR3 DNA reads as TGTGCCAGCAGCGTCCGGACAGGGATTAATGGCAATCAGCCCCAGCATTTT. The encoded protein is CASSVRTGINGNQPQHF.

This chain connects TRBV18 to TRBJ2-3; 8 nucleotides agree with TRBD2. CDR3 length equals 17 residues. The trim removed 2 bases at V and 0 bases at J, leaving 7 bases unmatched. Germline assignment: CDR1 KGHSH and CDR2 LQKENI. The CDR3 DNA sequence: TGTGCCAGCTCACCAAAACCTAGCGGGCTGAGCACAGATACGCAGTATTTT. As protein: CASSPKPSGLSTDTQYF.

The chain is built from TRBV9 and TRBJ2-3, with a possible D match to TRBD1 (6 bases). In germline, CDR1 is SGDLS, CDR2 YYNGEE. The ends were cut back, 4 bases at V and 0 bases at J, with 12 bases in the middle. The CDR3 covers 15 residues. The CDR3 nucleotides read TGTGCCAGCAGCCCGACGGACAGTAGCACAGATACGCAGTATTTT. Its protein product is CASSPTDSSTDTQYF.

This clone was observed a single time. The rearrangement joins TRBV7-8 to TRBJ1-1; 9 nucleotides match TRBD1. After removal of 1 base from V and 6 bases from J, the junction contained 9 bases not matched to a gene. Germline assignment: CDR1 SGHVS and CDR2 FQNEAQ. The CDR3 runs 16 residues. The CDR3: CASSLGKGTGSPEAFF. The CDR3 DNA follows: TGTGCCAGCAGCTTAGGCAAAGGGACAGGGTCTCCTGAAGCTTTCTTT.

On this clone itself: A read error may produce the germline difference seen at one junction end. The J gene is TRBJ1-1, the V gene TRBV18; TRBD1 aligns across 8 bases. The CDR3 runs 14 residues. Per the germline V gene, CDR1 is KGHSH and CDR2 is LQKENI. CDR3 coding DNA: TGTGCCAGCTCACCAAATGTTCTAAGGGACAGGTGTGAATTT. Its translation: CASSPNVLRDRCEF.

This chain uses TRBV6-6 with TRBJ2-7, with a tentative D call TRBD1 (6 bases). Trimming stripped 2 bases from V and 0 bases from J, with 8 bases between. The CDR3 spans 14 residues. Looked up from germline, CDR1 is MNHNY and CDR2 is SVGAGI (reference sequence). The CDR3 nucleotides are TGTGCCAGCAGTTACGGGGGACACTCCTACGAGCAGTACTTC. It is translated as CASSYGGHSYEQYF.

This chain joins TRBV27 and TRBJ2-1, with 8 bases lining up with TRBD2. V lost 3 bases to trimming and J lost 1 base; unmatched junction nucleotides: 8. Germline V lookup: CDR1 MNHEY, CDR2 SMNVEV (reference sequence). The CDR3 has 17 residues. For the CDR3, the DNA is TGTGCCAGCAGTTTTACAGCACTAGCGGCGTCCTACAATGAGCAGTTCTTC. Translating it yields CASSFTALAASYNEQFF.

Only one count was recorded for this clone. This chain connects TRBV11-2 to TRBJ2-7; TRBD1 matches 12 bases. V dropped 5 bases and J dropped 4; count of bases not matched to a gene: 15. Germline V gene data show CDR1 as SGHAT and CDR2 as FQNNGV. CDR3 length: 18 amino acids. CDR3 sequence: CASSPIQRDRGQGYEQYF. DNA of the CDR3: TGTGCCAGCAGCCCAATTCAACGGGACAGGGGGCAAGGGTACGAGCAGTACTTC.

This clone has only a few counts. This sequence joins TRBV29-1 and TRBJ2-5; D is perhaps TRBD2 (5 bases). CDR1 and CDR2 from the germline V gene are SQVTM and ANQGSEA. The CDR3 length is 15 residues. The V end lost 5 bases, the J end lost 5 bases, and 21 bases lay between the germline ends. CDR3 residues: CSVIPGSPLKETQYF. The CDR3 bases are TGCAGCGTTATTCCGGGGTCCCCCCTCAAGGAGACCCAGTACTTC. The full variable domain, in which reference TRBV29-1 and TRBJ2-5 provide the parts outside the CDR3, is SAVISQKPSRDICQRGTSLTIQCQVDSQVTMMFWYRQQPGQSLTLIATANQGSEATYESGFVIDKFPISRPNLTFSTLTVSNMSPEDSSIYLCSVIPGSPLKETQYFGPGTRLLVL.

The sample holds a few counts of this clone. V and J are TRBV7-6 and TRBJ1-1, with 10 bases that match TRBD1. The V segment lost 5 bases and the J segment 0 bases; nucleotides outside the gene matches: 6. The germline V gene encodes CDR1 SGHVS and CDR2 FNYEAQ. The CDR3 is 16 amino acids. The CDR3 DNA sequence: TGTGCCAGCAGCACCGGGACAGGGGCCCTGAACACTGAAGCTTTCTTT. Translated: CASSTGTGALNTEAFF.

This chain uses TRBV19 with TRBJ1-2; D is unclear. The ends were cut back, 4 bases at V and 2 bases at J, with 5 bases in the middle. The CDR3 spans 12 residues. Germline CDR1 is LNHDA and CDR2 is SQIVND (reference sequence). The CDR3 loop reads CASSNTNYGYTF. CDR3 nucleotide sequence: TGTGCCAGTAGTAACACCAACTATGGCTACACCTTC.

This rearrangement joins TRBV10-2 to TRBJ2-3, with D perhaps matching TRBD2 (5 bases). Germline loops: CDR1 WSHSY, CDR2 SAAADI. This CDR3 spans 12 amino acids. The germline V and J ends were trimmed by 9 bases and 5 bases, with 12 bases remaining between them. The CDR3 sequence is CASTGSEDTQYF. CDR3 sequence (DNA): TGCGCCAGTACGGGGTCGGAAGATACGCAGTATTTT.

CDR3 region: CASMDGGLHEQFF. Written as DNA, the CDR3 is TGCGCCAGCATGGACGGGGGTCTGCATGAGCAGTTCTTC. V gene TRBV10-2 combines with J gene TRBJ2-1, with a weak D call TRBD2 (6 bases). Deletions cut 7 bases from V and 8 bases from J, with 15 bases between. CDR1 is WSHSY, CDR2 SAAADI, per germline. The CDR3 loop spans 13 amino acids.